Listed below are T cell receptor beta chains from one sample, sequenced in a study of blood T cell repertoires in COVID-19. The data were produced by immunoSEQ multiplex PCR, yet TCRdb's version contains in-frame clones alone and is incomplete. The sample carries 250,000 to 300,000 clones, roughly 83% recorded once. Sequencing used peripheral blood. The receptor set was obtained from a man aged 60 to 69 who had recovered from COVID-19. The CDR3 runs from the conserved cysteine through the conserved F or W. A D gene is named only where the DNA matches it firmly. Clone size is not always given. Where it is, it says once, few, many or a class for expanded clones.

>TRBD2|TRBV3-1/TRBV3-2|14|.|TRBJ2-5
TGTGCCAGCAGCCCCGGGGGGAGGCAAGAGACCCAGTACTTC
CASSPGGRQETQYF
>TRBD2|TRBV9|12|once|TRBJ2-1
TGTGCCAGCAGCCCACGGGAGGTTGAGCAGTTCTTC
CASSPREVEQFF
>TRBD1|TRBV5-1|15|.|TRBJ1-1
TGCGCCAGCACCTTTTCGACAGGGGGTAACACTGAAGCTTTCTTT
CASTFSTGGNTEAFF
>.|TRBV5-8|15|.|TRBJ2-1
TGTGCCAGCAGCCCCCTTTTAGGGGTGGACAATGAGCAGTTCTTC
CASSPLLGVDNEQFF
>TRBD2|TRBV5-1|15|.|TRBJ2-3
TGCGCCAGCAGACTAGCGGGGATAACCACAGATACGCAGTATTTT
CASRLAGITTDTQYF
>.|TRBV2|13|.|TRBJ2-1
TGTGCCAGCAGCCGGGAGAGGGACAATGAGCAGTTCTTC
CASSRERDNEQFF
>TRBD1|TRBV7-9|16|few|TRBJ1-3
TGTGCCAGCAGCACAGGACAGGGTTCGGCTGGAAACACCATATATTTT
CASSTGQGSAGNTIYF
>TRBD2|TRBV7-6|15|.|TRBJ2-1
TGTGCCAGCAGCATGCTAGCGGGAGTCTACAATGAGCAGTTCTTC
CASSMLAGVYNEQFF
>.|TRBV5-6|15|many|TRBJ2-7
TGTGCCAGCAGCTTGTTCAACAGGGACTCCTACGAGCAGTACTTC
CASSLFNRDSYEQYF
>.|TRBV5-1|13|.|TRBJ2-3
TGCGCCAGCAGCCCGTTGGGGGCGGATACGCAGTATTTT
CASSPLGADTQYF
>.|TRBV5-4|14|.|TRBJ2-7
TGTGCCAGCAGCTTGAACAGGGCCCCCTACGAGCAGTACTTC
CASSLNRAPYEQYF
>TRBD2|TRBV27|17|.|TRBJ2-1
TGTGCCAGCAGTCCGTCGGCGGGGGGAGGGTCCTACAATGAGCAGTTCTTC
CASSPSAGGGSYNEQFF
>.|TRBV30|12|.|TRBJ1-2
TGTGCCTGGAGGCAGGGGTCCTATGGCTACACCTTC
CAWRQGSYGYTF
>TRBD2|TRBV19|13|.|TRBJ2-7
TGTGCCACTGCGGGAGGGCCGCTAAGGGAGCAGTACTTC
CATAGGPLREQYF
>TRBD1|TRBV7-9|14|once|TRBJ2-5
TGTGCCAGCAGCGAACAAAGGGGGCTCGAGACCCAGTACTTC
CASSEQRGLETQYF
>.|TRBV7-3|13|.|TRBJ1-1
TGTGCCAGCAGCTTATCCAGGAACACTGAAGCTTTCTTT
CASSLSRNTEAFF
>TRBD1|TRBV30|14|.|TRBJ2-7
TGTGCCTGGAGGGGACAGGGGGATCGGTACGAGCAGTACTTC
CAWRGQGDRYEQYF
>TRBD2|TRBV19|14|.|TRBJ2-7
TGTGCCAGTAGTATTAGCGGGAGAGACTCCGAGCAGTACTTC
CASSISGRDSEQYF
>TRBD2|TRBV5-1|18|.|TRBJ2-5
TGCGCCAGCAGCTCGCGGACTAGCGGGGGGGCAGTTCAAGAGACCCAGTACTTC
CASSSRTSGGAVQETQYF
>.|TRBV9|16|.|TRBJ2-3
TGTGCCAGTCGGGGCCGTTCGCGCGGGAATACAGATACGCAGTATTTT
CASRGRSRGNTDTQYF
>.|TRBV5-4|15|.|TRBJ2-1
TGTGCCAGCAACGAGGGTGGTGTCGGGGACAATGAGCAGTTCTTC
CASNEGGVGDNEQFF
>.|TRBV27|13|.|TRBJ2-7
TGTGCCAGCAGTTTCTCTACTCTAAACGAGCAGTACTTC
CASSFSTLNEQYF
>TRBD1|TRBV5-1|14|.|TRBJ2-2
TGCGCCAGCAGCTGGGGACAGTACACCGGGGAGCTGTTTTTT
CASSWGQYTGELFF
>.|TRBV28|15|.|TRBJ1-6
TGTGCCAGCTCCTCCCGGACAGACCTATCTTCACCCCTCCACTTT
CASSSRTDLSSPLHF
>TRBD1|TRBV24-1|17|.|TRBJ2-1
TGTGCCACCAGTGCCGGACAGGGCAAGGGCTCCTACAATGAGCAGTTCTTC
CATSAGQGKGSYNEQFF
>.|TRBV2|14|.|TRBJ2-3
TGTGCCAGCAGGGGGTCGGGGTTCGGAAATACGCAGTATTTT
CASRGSGFGNTQYF
>.|TRBV7-9|14|many|TRBJ1-1
TGTGCCAGCAGCTTGACAGGCGTCGGAAATGAAGCTTTCTTT
CASSLTGVGNEAFF
>.|TRBV13|18|.|TRBJ2-7
TGTGCCAGCAGCCGGATCACCGCCGGGACACCCGCCTCGGACGAGCAGTACTTC
CASSRITAGTPASDEQYF
>TRBD1|TRBV27|13|.|TRBJ1-2
TGTGCCACTCAGCGGACAGGAGACTATGGCTACACCTTC
CATQRTGDYGYTF
>.|TRBV5-6|13|.|TRBJ1-1
TGTGCCAGCAGCCCCGACAGGCGGTATGAAGCTTTCTTT
CASSPDRRYEAFF